Below, 19 T cell receptor beta chains from the same sample are listed, as sequenced in a study of T cell responses to AZD1222 COVID-19 vaccine. Profiled with immunoSEQ multiplex PCR; TCRdb holds only in-frame clones, not every one. The data show 200,000 to 250,000 clones, with around 94% seen just once and approximately 1.5% held by the top ten. Sequenced here: peripheral blood, sampled 28 days after the second dose of the MenACWY control vaccine. The source is an adult who received the MenACWY meningococcal vaccine as a control.

This chain connects TRBV28 to TRBJ1-2, with TRBD1 identical over 7 bases. With V trimmed by 6 bases and J by 5 bases, 6 bases remained unmatched. This CDR3 has 13 amino acids. The germline gives CDR1 MDHEN, CDR2 SYDVKM. This chain's CDR3 is CASRQTQGYGYTF. For the CDR3, the DNA is TGTGCCAGCAGGCAAACACAGGGGTATGGCTACACCTTC.

The rearrangement uses TRBV7-2 and TRBJ2-5; D is unclear. Germline V gives CDR1 SGHTA, CDR2 FQGNSA. The CDR3 totals 14 residues. The V end lost 5 bases, the J end lost 2 bases, and 12 bases lay between the germline ends. The CDR3 spells CASSLTAAQETQYF. The CDR3 DNA sequence: TGTGCCAGCAGCCTAACGGCGGCGCAAGAGACCCAGTACTTC. Full variable domain (outside the CDR3, taken from reference TRBV7-2 and TRBJ2-5): GAGVSQSPSNKVTEKGKDVELRCDPISGHTALYWYRQSLGQGLEFLIYFQGNSAPDKSGLPSDRFSAERTGGSVSTLTIQRTQQEDSAVYLCASSLTAAQETQYFGPGTRLLVL.

The chain links TRBV6-4 to TRBJ2-3, with D possibly being TRBD2 (5 bases). Germline CDR1 reads MRHNA; CDR2 reads SNTAGT. The ends were cut back, 3 bases at V and 2 bases at J, with 15 bases in the middle. CDR3 size: 16 residues. This CDR3 is CASSERSGKTTDTQYF. The DNA of the CDR3 is TGTGCCAGCAGTGAGAGGTCGGGAAAGACCACAGATACGCAGTATTTT.

The V gene is TRBV27, the J gene TRBJ2-7; 11 bases are a match to TRBD1. V was clipped by 6 bases and J by 4 bases; unmatched bases: 2. The CDR3 has 13 residues. Germline CDR1 MNHEY, CDR2 SMNVEV (reference sequence). CDR3 in DNA: TGTGCCAGCAGCCGGGACAGGGGGTACGAGCAGTACTTC. Translation: CASSRDRGYEQYF.

The CDR3 sequence: CASSEDRGRTDTQYF. The CDR3 nucleotides are TGTGCCAGCAGTGAAGACAGGGGGCGAACAGATACGCAGTATTTT. The rearrangement joins TRBV6-1 to TRBJ2-3, with TRBD1 identical over 9 bases. CDR1 is MNHNS, CDR2 SASEGT, per germline. This CDR3 has 15 residues. After removal of 1 base from V and 3 bases from J, the junction contained 2 bases not matched to a gene.

The chain recombines TRBV7-9 with TRBJ1-2; D is ambiguous. CDR3 length equals 11 residues. V lost 5 bases, J lost 7 bases, and 8 bases lay in between. From germline, CDR1 is SEHNR and CDR2 FQNEAQ (reference sequence). DNA for the CDR3: TGTGCCAGCAGCACCGTAGGTGGCTACACCTTC. Translated, it gives CASSTVGGYTF.

The V call is TRBV24-1, the J call TRBJ2-1; D may be TRBD2 (6 bases). Germline lookup yields CDR1 KGHDR and CDR2 SFDVKD. Deletions cut 4 bases from V and 9 bases from J, with 15 bases between. CDR3 size: 14 residues. The CDR3 loop is CATSESRDSTEQFF. The CDR3 DNA reads as TGTGCCACCAGTGAGTCCCGGGACTCGACTGAGCAGTTCTTC.

The chain is built from TRBV5-1 and TRBJ2-7, with TRBD1 matching 7 bases. Per germline, CDR1 SGHRS and CDR2 YFSETQ. The CDR3 consists of 14 residues. V lost 2 bases to trimming and J lost 2 bases; unmatched junction nucleotides: 4. Here the CDR3 reads CASSFLQGAYEQYF. Here the CDR3 DNA reads TGCGCCAGCAGCTTTCTCCAGGGGGCCTACGAGCAGTACTTC. The whole variable domain, remainder taken from reference TRBV5-1 and TRBJ2-7, is KAGVTQTPRYLIKTRGQQVTLSCSPISGHRSVSWYQQTPGQGLQFLFEYFSETQRNKGNFPGRFSGRQFSNSRSEMNVSTLELGDSALYLCASSFLQGAYEQYFGPGTRLTVT.

The rearrangement links TRBV28 to TRBJ2-7; no clear D gene. The V gene lost 5 bases and the J gene lost 6 bases, with 23 bases spanning the gap. The CDR3 covers 16 residues. CDR1 is MDHEN, CDR2 SYDVKM, per germline. CDR3 protein: CASSPRQTGPRGEQYF. The CDR3 DNA reads TGTGCCAGCAGTCCTAGACAAACCGGGCCCCGAGGCGAGCAGTACTTC.

This sequence joins TRBV7-9 and TRBJ1-3, with 8 bases that match TRBD1. Germline V CDR1 and CDR2: SEHNR, FQNEAQ (reference sequence). The CDR3 is 15 amino acids. V lost 3 bases and J lost 0; bases outside the gene matches: 1. CDR3 in DNA: TGTGCCAGCAGCTTCACAGGGGGCTCTGGAAACACCATATATTTT. Translating gives CASSFTGGSGNTIYF.

The rearrangement uses TRBV28 and TRBJ1-2, with 8 bases fitting TRBD1. The CDR3 contains 12 residues. From germline, CDR1 is MDHEN and CDR2 SYDVKM. J gave up 3 bases and V 8 bases, and 2 bases lay outside the gene matches. CDR3 loop: CASWGQDYGYTF. As DNA, the CDR3 is TGTGCCAGCTGGGGACAGGACTATGGCTACACCTTC.

The chain has TRBV27 and TRBJ2-7; possible D gene TRBD1, 5 bases. CDR1 and CDR2 from the germline V gene are MNHEY and SMNVEV (reference sequence). CDR3 length: 13 amino acids. The V end was cut by 2 bases, the J end by 2 bases, with 7 bases between. The CDR3 here is CASSLGATYEQYF. The CDR3 DNA is TGTGCCAGCAGTTTAGGGGCCACCTACGAGCAGTACTTC.

On this clone itself: A junction end diverges from the germline sequence, so it may reflect a read error. The chain combines TRBV23-1 with TRBJ2-5, with TRBD1 matching 10 bases. TRBV23-1 is an ORF; its function is uncertain. This CDR3 has 19 residues. CDR3: CASSQGRGTGVWSEGGQYF. The CDR3 region has the DNA TGCGCCAGTAGTCAGGGTCGGGGGACAGGGGTCTGGTCAGAGGGGGGCCAGTACTTC.

The sample holds one count of this clone. The chain uses TRBV19 and TRBJ1-5, with 8 bases fitting TRBD1. Germline V gene lookup returns CDR1 LNHDA and CDR2 SQIVND (reference sequence). After removal of 4 bases from V and 2 bases from J, the junction contained 13 bases not matched to a gene. This CDR3 comprises 18 residues. The CDR3 DNA reads TGTGCCAGTAGTACCCGGGACAGGTTTATTTCTGGCAATCAGCCCCAGCATTTT. This codes for CASSTRDRFISGNQPQHF.

The rearrangement links TRBV30 to TRBJ1-4, with D possibly matching TRBD1 (6 bases). V was cut by 0 bases and J by 8 bases, with 16 bases left in between. The CDR3 has 15 amino acids. The germline V gene has CDR1 GTSNPN and CDR2 SVGIG (reference sequence). CDR3 amino acids: CAWSVLGGAVEKLFF. DNA for the CDR3: TGTGCCTGGAGTGTACTAGGGGGGGCGGTGGAAAAACTGTTTTTT.

This chain links TRBV9 with TRBJ2-1; D gene unclear. Trimming removed 0 bases from V and 8 bases from J, with 15 bases in between. The CDR3 extends over 15 amino acids. The germline V gene encodes CDR1 SGDLS and CDR2 YYNGEE. The CDR3 sequence: CASSVDVLLTDEQFF. In nucleotides, the CDR3 is TGTGCCAGCAGCGTAGATGTACTCCTTACGGATGAGCAGTTCTTC.

This chain links TRBV19 with TRBJ2-7; maybe TRBD1 (5 bases). The CDR3 runs to 16 residues. Germline CDR1 is LNHDA and CDR2 is SQIVND (reference sequence). The V end lost 3 bases, the J end lost 2 bases, and 17 bases lay between the germline ends. The CDR3 spells CASSIGTTAAAYEQYF. CDR3 DNA: TGTGCCAGTAGTATCGGCACGACAGCAGCAGCCTACGAGCAGTACTTC.

J is TRBJ1-2 and V is TRBV6-1; D is perhaps TRBD1 (5 bases). The CDR3 extends over 15 amino acids. The germline V and J ends were trimmed by 6 bases and 5 bases, with 19 bases remaining between them. The germline CDR1 and CDR2 sequences are MNHNS and SASEGT. The CDR3 coding sequence is TGTGCCAGCAGACCAGTCGTGGCAGGGAGGTATGGCTACACCTTC. Protein: CASRPVVAGRYGYTF.

The chain combines TRBV5-1 with TRBJ1-6; possibly TRBD1 for D (6 bases). The CDR3 length is 14 residues. Per the germline V gene, CDR1 is SGHRS and CDR2 is YFSETQ. V was trimmed by 0 bases and J by 9 bases, leaving 10 bases between them. CDR3 in amino acids: CASSLEQGPSPLHF. DNA of the CDR3: TGCGCCAGCAGCTTGGAACAGGGACCTTCACCCCTCCACTTT.